These 5 T cell receptor beta chains originate from one sample sequenced in a study of blood T cell repertoires in COVID-19. Libraries were prepared by immunoSEQ multiplex PCR; TCRdb keeps only in-frame clonotypes and omits some of them. Here the sample spans tens of thousands of clones, about 86% being singletons. Sequencing was carried out using peripheral blood. The receptor set was obtained from a man in his fifties in a cohort sampled during active COVID-19.

A few counts support this clone. This chain uses TRBV6-5 with TRBJ1-6; D call uncertain. Germline V gene sequence: CDR1 MNHEY, CDR2 SVGAGI. This CDR3 has 14 amino acids. The V and J ends lost 9 bases and 1 base respectively, with 10 bases between them. CDR3 DNA: TGTGCCAGGATCGGAGGATCCTATAATTCACCCCTCCACTTT. Translated: CARIGGSYNSPLHF.

V and J are TRBV30 and TRBJ1-5, with D unclear. The CDR3 is 16 amino acids. V dropped 2 bases and J dropped 0 bases, with 14 bases sitting between them. Germline V gene lookup returns CDR1 GTSNPN and CDR2 SVGIG (reference sequence). CDR3 region: CAWSIFSQYSNQPQHF. In DNA form, the CDR3 reads TGTGCCTGGAGTATTTTCTCACAGTATAGCAATCAGCCCCAGCATTTT.

The chain is built from TRBV12-5 and TRBJ2-3; 8 nucleotides agree with TRBD2. V lost 11 bases and J lost 3; bases outside the gene matches: 10. In germline, CDR1 is LGHNT, CDR2 FRNRAP. The CDR3 covers 14 residues. CDR3 sequence: CAFGGGRATDTQYF. The CDR3 DNA sequence: TGTGCTTTCGGGGGGGGTAGAGCGACAGATACGCAGTATTTT.

This clone has a handful of counts. This chain links TRBV20-1 with TRBJ1-4; no definite D call. The V end lost 4 bases, the J end lost 0 bases, and 12 bases lay between the germline ends. Germline CDR1 DFQATT, CDR2 SNEGSKA (reference sequence). The CDR3 is 15 residues long. The chain's CDR3 is CSATESPATNEKLFF. The CDR3 DNA is TGCAGTGCTACTGAATCGCCGGCAACTAATGAAAAACTGTTTTTT.

J is TRBJ1-5 and V is TRBV7-2; 8 bases line up with TRBD1. Germline V CDR1 and CDR2: SGHTA, FQGNSA. This CDR3 has 16 residues. J lost 7 bases, V lost 4 bases, and 12 bases had no gene match. CDR3 region: CASSSQTGAAGQPQHF. DNA of the CDR3: TGTGCCAGCAGCTCCCAGACAGGGGCGGCTGGACAGCCCCAGCATTTT. Filled out from reference TRBV7-2 and TRBJ1-5, the complete variable domain reads GAGVSQSPSNKVTEKGKDVELRCDPISGHTALYWYRQSLGQGLEFLIYFQGNSAPDKSGLPSDRFSAERTGGSVSTLTIQRTQQEDSAVYLCASSSQTGAAGQPQHFGDGTRLSIL.